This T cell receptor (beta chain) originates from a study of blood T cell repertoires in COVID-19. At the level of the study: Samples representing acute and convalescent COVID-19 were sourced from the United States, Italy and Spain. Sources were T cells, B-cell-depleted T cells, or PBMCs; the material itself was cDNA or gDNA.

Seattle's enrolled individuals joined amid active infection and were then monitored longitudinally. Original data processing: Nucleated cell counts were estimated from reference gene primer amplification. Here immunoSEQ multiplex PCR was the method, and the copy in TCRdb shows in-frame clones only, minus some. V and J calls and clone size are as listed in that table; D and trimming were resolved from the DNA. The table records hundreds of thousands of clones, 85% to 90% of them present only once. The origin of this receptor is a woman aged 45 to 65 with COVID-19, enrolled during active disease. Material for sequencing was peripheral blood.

The CDR3 coding sequence is TGCAGCGTTCGCGACAGTGGCTACGAGCAGTACTTC. Translated: CSVRDSGYEQYF. This chain uses TRBV29-1 with TRBJ2-7, with D maybe TRBD1 (5 bases). Deletions cut 5 bases from V and 3 bases from J, with 11 bases between. This CDR3 contains 12 residues. Per the germline V gene, CDR1 is SQVTM and CDR2 is ANQGSEA.